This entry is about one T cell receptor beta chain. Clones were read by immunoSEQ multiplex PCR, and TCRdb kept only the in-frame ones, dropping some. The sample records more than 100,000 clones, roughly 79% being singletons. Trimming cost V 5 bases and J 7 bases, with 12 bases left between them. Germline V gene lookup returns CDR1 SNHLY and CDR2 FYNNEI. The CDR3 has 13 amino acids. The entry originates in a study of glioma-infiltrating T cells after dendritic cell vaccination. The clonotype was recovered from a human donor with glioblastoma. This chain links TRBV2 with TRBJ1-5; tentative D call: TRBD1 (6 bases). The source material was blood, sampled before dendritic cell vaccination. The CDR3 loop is CASSYRVGQPQHF. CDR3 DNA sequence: TGTGCCAGCAGTTACAGGGTGGGCCAGCCCCAGCATTTT.